These 12 T cell receptor beta chains came from one sample sequenced in a study of T cells in tumors after PD-1 blockade. Using immunoSEQ multiplex PCR, the repertoire was profiled, and TCRdb retains in-frame clones only, with some absent. Here the sample spans approximately 47,000 clones, around four fifths being singletons. The starting material was PBMCs, obtained before anti-PD-1 therapy. These TCRs come from a human donor with advanced basal cell or squamous cell carcinoma (not recorded which).

The genes are TRBV6-6 and TRBJ2-2; 11 bases line up with TRBD1. Germline V gives CDR1 MNHNY, CDR2 SVGAGI (reference sequence). The CDR3 spans 15 residues. V dropped 8 bases and J dropped 6; count of bases not matched to a gene: 8. The CDR3 DNA reads TGTGCCAGCTCTATGCGGGGACAGGGGGCCGGGGAGCTGTTTTTT. Residues: CASSMRGQGAGELFF.

CDR3 coding DNA: TGCGCCAGCAGCTTGGTAAAGGCTGGGGGCCCAGATACGCAGTATTTT. It is translated as CASSLVKAGGPDTQYF. This chain joins TRBV5-1 and TRBJ2-3; TRBD1 might be the D (6 bases). With 0 bases removed from V and 4 bases from J, the gap between germline ends came to 15 bases. Germline V lookup: CDR1 SGHRS, CDR2 YFSETQ. This CDR3 spans 16 amino acids.

V is TRBV24-1 and J is TRBJ1-1, with TRBD1 as a possible D gene (6 bases). Trimming left V 7 bases short and J 1 base short, with 12 bases between. Germline assignment: CDR1 KGHDR and CDR2 SFDVKD. The CDR3 covers 14 residues. CDR3 bases: TGTGCCACCAGGGCTGGACAGTCGAACACTGAAGCTTTCTTT. It codes for CATRAGQSNTEAFF.

This rearrangement joins TRBV5-5 to TRBJ2-5; 7 positions agree with TRBD2. V was clipped by 3 bases and J by 3 bases; unmatched bases: 17. This CDR3 has 18 residues. CDR1 and CDR2 from the germline V gene are SGHKS and YYEKEE (reference sequence). This CDR3 is CASSWAWERGLREETQYF. Written as DNA, the CDR3 is TGTGCCAGCAGCTGGGCCTGGGAGCGGGGCCTTCGGGAAGAGACCCAGTACTTC.

The chain couples TRBV7-2 to TRBJ2-4; D gene ambiguous. V was shortened by 4 bases and J by 9 bases, with 13 bases between the two germline ends. The germline gives CDR1 SGHTA, CDR2 FQGNSA. This CDR3 comprises 13 residues. The CDR3 loop reads CASSSPRSAIQYF. The DNA of the CDR3 is TGTGCCAGCAGCTCACCCAGGTCTGCCATTCAGTACTTC. Full variable domain (rest looked up from reference TRBV7-2 and TRBJ2-4): GAGVSQSPSNKVTEKGKDVELRCDPISGHTALYWYRQSLGQGLEFLIYFQGNSAPDKSGLPSDRFSAERTGGSVSTLTIQRTQQEDSAVYLCASSSPRSAIQYFGAGTRLSVL.

The chain combines TRBV29-1 with TRBJ2-7, with D perhaps matching TRBD1 (6 bases). Germline V gene data show CDR1 as SQVTM and CDR2 as ANQGSEA. The CDR3 sequence is 12 residues long. V was trimmed by 5 bases and J by 2 bases, leaving 10 bases between them. The DNA for the CDR3 is TGCAGCGTTTCGACAGGCACCTACGAGCAGTACTTC. This sequence encodes CSVSTGTYEQYF.

The V call is TRBV12-5, the J call TRBJ2-5; D not certain. This CDR3 is built from 12 residues. The ends were cut back, 5 bases at V and 3 bases at J, with 7 bases in the middle. Germline lookup yields CDR1 LGHNT and CDR2 FRNRAP. CDR3 region: CASGPPEETQYF. The DNA for the CDR3 is TGTGCTAGTGGTCCGCCCGAAGAGACCCAGTACTTC. Complete variable domain (other parts from reference TRBV12-5 and TRBJ2-5): DARVTQTPRHKVTEMGQEVTMRCQPILGHNTVFWYRQTMMQGLELLAYFRNRAPLDDSGMPKDRFSAEMPDATLATLKIQPSEPRDSAVYFCASGPPEETQYFGPGTRLLVL.

This chain links TRBV2 with TRBJ2-7; maybe TRBD1 (6 bases). CDR1 is SNHLY and CDR2 is FYNNEI in the germline V gene. This CDR3 has 12 amino acids. Trimming removed 6 bases from V and 3 bases from J, with 9 bases in between. The CDR3 region is CASRRQDYEQYF. The CDR3 DNA reads TGTGCCAGCAGACGACAGGACTACGAGCAGTACTTC.

The gene calls are TRBV29-1 and TRBJ1-1; D call uncertain. The V gene lost 4 bases and the J gene lost 2 bases, with 5 bases spanning the gap. Germline V CDR1 and CDR2: SQVTM, ANQGSEA. The CDR3 sequence is 11 residues long. The CDR3 sequence is CSVGFNTEAFF. The DNA for the CDR3 is TGCAGCGTTGGGTTCAACACTGAAGCTTTCTTT.

This clone is labeled as medium-sized (0.01 to 0.1%). The V and J genes are TRBV7-9 and TRBJ2-7; 8 positions agree with TRBD1. In germline, CDR1 is SEHNR, CDR2 FQNEAQ (reference sequence). The CDR3 has 12 amino acids. Germline trimming cut 5 bases from V and 6 bases from J; bases unmatched to any gene: 3. The CDR3 DNA sequence: TGTGCCAGCAGCCCGACAGGGGCCGAGCAGTACTTC. This encodes CASSPTGAEQYF.

There are a few counts of this clone. The chain carries TRBV7-7 and TRBJ2-1; TRBD2 aligns across 9 bases. CDR3 size: 15 residues. CDR1 SSHAT and CDR2 FNYEAQ come from the germline V gene (reference sequence). V dropped 5 bases and J dropped 7; count of bases not matched to a gene: 9. The CDR3 spells CASSPGTSRENEQFF. Written as DNA, the CDR3 is TGTGCCAGCAGCCCTGGGACTAGCCGTGAGAATGAGCAGTTCTTC. Full variable domain (missing parts from reference TRBV7-7 and TRBJ2-1): GAGVSQSPRYKVTKRGQDVTLRCDPISSHATLYWYQQALGQGPEFLTYFNYEAQPDKSGLPSDRFSAERPEGSISTLTIQRTEQRDSAMYRCASSPGTSRENEQFFGPGTRLTVL.

This sequence joins TRBV3-1 (or the pseudogene TRBV3-2) and TRBJ2-1, with a tentative D call TRBD2 (5 bases). The CDR3 has 14 amino acids. Germline assignment: CDR1 LGHDT and CDR2 YNNKEL (reference sequence). V lost 4 bases and J lost 7, with 14 bases in between. As DNA, the CDR3 is TGTGCCAGCAGCCGATTGCCGTCGGGGAATGAGCAGTTCTTC. This sequence encodes CASSRLPSGNEQFF.